The 27 T cell receptor beta chains listed next were all sequenced from one sample in a study of blood T cell repertoires in COVID-19 (dated by TCRdb to the early 2020s). The library was built by means of the immunoSEQ multiplex PCR assay. TCRdb retrieved this table from immuneACCESS and kept in-frame rearrangements only. Not all clones are present; in checked studies, unresolved V genes account for under half, and no reason is known for the remainder. Present in this sample are 130,000 to 150,000 clones, roughly four fifths of which were seen just once. Just under 9% of the sample is in the top ten clones. Material: peripheral blood. These receptors were collected from an elderly woman in a cohort sampled during active or convalescent COVID-19.

This sequence joins TRBV19 and TRBJ1-1; no clear D. The CDR3 consists of 12 residues. Germline V lookup: CDR1 LNHDA, CDR2 SQIVND (reference sequence). Deletions cut 3 bases from V and 10 bases from J, with 12 bases between. CDR3 sequence (DNA): TGTGCCAGTAGTATTATTGGCGGAGCAGCTTTCTTT. Translation: CASSIIGGAAFF.

This chain links TRBV7-2 with TRBJ2-7, with a weak D call TRBD1 (5 bases). Germline V gene sequence: CDR1 SGHTA, CDR2 FQGNSA. The CDR3 spans 12 residues. V was cut by 4 bases and J by 6 bases, with 10 bases left in between. The CDR3 DNA follows: TGTGCCAGCAGCTCGCCAGGGTTCGAGCAGTACTTC. Its protein is CASSSPGFEQYF.

This chain links TRBV2 with TRBJ1-2; TRBD1 matches 7 bases. The CDR3 has 13 amino acids. V dropped 7 bases and J dropped 6; count of bases not matched to a gene: 8. CDR1 is SNHLY, CDR2 FYNNEI, per germline. This CDR3 is CASTMWQGDGYTF. The CDR3 nucleotides read TGTGCCAGCACCATGTGGCAGGGGGATGGCTACACCTTC.

The gene calls are TRBV6-2 or TRBV6-3 and TRBJ1-2; the match to TRBD1 covers 7 bases. Germline values: CDR1 MNHEY, CDR2 SVGEGT. This CDR3 has 15 amino acids. V gave up 5 bases and J gave up 4 bases; unmatched junction bases: 10. CDR3 residues: CASSADRASLYGYTF. For the CDR3, the DNA is TGTGCCAGCAGTGCCGACAGGGCCTCGCTCTATGGCTACACCTTC.

J is TRBJ2-5 and V is TRBV7-2; 7 positions match TRBD1. The germline V gene has CDR1 SGHTA and CDR2 FQGNSA. The CDR3 consists of 14 residues. The V and J ends lost 4 bases and 3 bases, in that order; junction bases with no gene match: 5. CDR3 protein: CASSSLTGEETQYF. The CDR3 DNA reads as TGTGCCAGCAGCTCACTTACAGGGGAAGAGACCCAGTACTTC.

This sequence joins TRBV2 and TRBJ2-7; 7 bases match TRBD1. Germline V gene sequence: CDR1 SNHLY, CDR2 FYNNEI. The CDR3 consists of 13 residues. J lost 5 bases, V lost 8 bases, and 9 bases had no gene match. The CDR3 sequence: CASQRQGENEQYF. The DNA for the CDR3 is TGTGCCAGCCAAAGACAGGGAGAGAACGAGCAGTACTTC.

The rearrangement uses TRBV6-2 or TRBV6-3 and TRBJ1-6, with 11 bases aligning to TRBD1. The J segment lost 10 bases and the V segment lost 6 bases, leaving 8 bases of the junction unmatched. The CDR3 runs to 15 residues. Looked up from germline, CDR1 is MNHEY and CDR2 is SVGEGT. In DNA, the CDR3 is TGTGCCAGCAGCCTCCGGGACAGGGGGGGATCACCCCTCCACTTT. Protein product: CASSLRDRGGSPLHF.

V is TRBV19 and J is TRBJ1-2; TRBD1 agrees at 7 bases. This CDR3 has 12 amino acids. Trimming cost V 11 bases and J 6 bases; bases outside gene matches: 9. The germline V gene has CDR1 LNHDA and CDR2 SQIVND (reference sequence). The DNA for the CDR3 is TGTGCCCTATGGGGGGACAGCCATGGCTACACCTTC. It specifies CALWGDSHGYTF. Based on the CDR3 plus reference TRBV19 and TRBJ1-2, the full variable domain is DGGITQSPKYLFRKEGQNVTLSCEQNLNHDAMYWYRQDPGQGLRLIYYSQIVNDFQKGDIAEGYSVSREKKESFPLTVTSAQKNPTAFYLCALWGDSHGYTFGSGTRLTVV.

The genes are TRBV1 and TRBJ2-3; the D call of TRBD2 is as the table states it, not checked on the DNA. TRBV1 constitutes a pseudogene. This CDR3 region has 16 residues. The CDR3 bases are TGCACCAGCAGCCTCGTCTTAGCGGGGGACACAGATACGCAGTATTTT. Translation gives CTSSLVLAGDTDTQYF.

The rearrangement joins TRBV29-1 to TRBJ2-3; tentative D call: TRBD2 (6 bases). The CDR3 covers 14 residues. V dropped 6 bases and J dropped 2 bases, with 15 bases sitting between them. Germline CDR1 reads SQVTM; CDR2 reads ANQGSEA. Written as DNA, the CDR3 is TGCAGCGTCCTGTTTCCGGGGGACACAGATACGCAGTATTTT. Its translation is CSVLFPGDTDTQYF.

The chain's CDR3 is CASSPNGLPETQYF. For the CDR3, the DNA is TGTGCCAGCAGCCCGAACGGTCTTCCAGAGACCCAGTACTTC. The genes are TRBV13 and TRBJ2-5; the D is unclear. CDR1 PRHDT and CDR2 FYEKMQ come from the germline V gene (reference sequence). There are 14 residues in the CDR3. Deletions cut 5 bases from V and 4 bases from J, with 14 bases between.

This clone came up a few times. The CDR3 nucleotides read TGCAGCGTAGGGGATTTTGGCTACACCTTC. Translating it yields CSVGDFGYTF. This chain connects TRBV29-1 to TRBJ1-2; tentative D call: TRBD1 (5 bases). The germline V gene has CDR1 SQVTM and CDR2 ANQGSEA. This CDR3 is built from 10 residues. Trimming removed 6 bases from V and 7 bases from J, with 9 bases in between.

The chain joins TRBV5-1 to TRBJ2-1; TRBD2 matches at 7 bases. The CDR3 covers 15 residues. V gave up 4 bases and J gave up 6 bases; unmatched junction bases: 10. The germline gives CDR1 SGHRS, CDR2 YFSETQ. The CDR3 DNA follows: TGCGCCAGCAGCAGCGGGACGATCATCCTCAATGAGCAGTTCTTC. This translates into CASSSGTIILNEQFF.

The genes are TRBV3-1 (or the pseudogene TRBV3-2) and TRBJ2-7; a weak D match, TRBD1 (5 bases). Germline CDR1 LGHDT, CDR2 YNNKEL (reference sequence). The CDR3 is 13 amino acids. Deletions cut 6 bases from V and 1 base from J, with 10 bases between. The CDR3 region has the DNA TGTGCCAGCAGACTAACAGGTTCCTACGAGCAGTACTTC. It yields the protein CASRLTGSYEQYF.

This clone was seen only a few times. This chain links TRBV19 with TRBJ1-5, with D possibly being TRBD1 (6 bases). The CDR3 runs to 15 residues. V was pared by 6 bases and J by 3 bases, with 15 bases between. Germline CDR1 LNHDA, CDR2 SQIVND (reference sequence). The CDR3 bases are TGTGCCAGTAGAGATCAGGGGCATTTCAATCAGCCCCAGCATTTT. Translation gives CASRDQGHFNQPQHF.

This clone was found a few times. The chain uses TRBV2 and TRBJ2-3; D is perhaps TRBD2 (5 bases). V was cut by 11 bases and J by 4 bases, with 19 bases left in between. The V gene's germline CDR1 is SNHLY and CDR2 FYNNEI. The CDR3 spans 14 residues. The DNA of the CDR3 is TGTGCCGGATCCCCAAACGGGGTCGCAGATACGCAGTATTTT. Translated, it gives CAGSPNGVADTQYF.

Regarding this clone: The junction shows a germline mismatch at one end, possibly a read error. The V and J genes are TRBV9 and TRBJ1-6; D gene ambiguous. Germline V gives CDR1 SGDLS, CDR2 YYNGEE. The CDR3 contains 18 residues. The CDR3 here is CASSESPTVNPYDSPLHF. The CDR3 DNA follows: TGTGCCAGCAGCGAGAGCCCCACGGTCAACCCCTATGATTCACCCCTCCACTTT.

This chain joins TRBV6-6 and TRBJ2-7; 10 bases fit TRBD2. The V segment lost 2 bases and the J segment 3 bases; nucleotides outside the gene matches: 4. The CDR3 loop spans 15 amino acids. Germline loops: CDR1 MNHNY, CDR2 SVGAGI (reference sequence). CDR3 DNA: TGTGCCAGCAGTTACGCGGGACTAGCGTACTACGAGCAGTACGTC. Protein product: CASSYAGLAYYEQYV.

The CDR3 is CASSSRGLAPAIYF. Written as DNA, the CDR3 is TGTGCCAGCAGTTCCCGCGGGCTGGCACCCGCCATATATTTT. The chain uses TRBV27 and TRBJ1-3; no clear D. The CDR3 runs to 14 residues. Germline values: CDR1 MNHEY, CDR2 SMNVEV (reference sequence). Trimming removed 4 bases from V and 11 bases from J, with 18 bases in between.

J is TRBJ2-1 and V is TRBV10-3, with 11 bases that match TRBD1. Germline V CDR1 and CDR2: ENHRY, SYGVKD. This CDR3 has 16 amino acids. The J segment lost 3 bases and the V segment lost 6 bases, leaving 7 bases of the junction unmatched. CDR3 nucleotides: TGTGCCATCAGGTCCGGGACAGGGGGGCTCTACAATGAGCAGTTCTTC. It codes for CAIRSGTGGLYNEQFF.

In DNA form, the CDR3 reads TGTGCCAGCAGCTCTTACCTAGCGGAGACCCAGTACTTC. Translating gives CASSSYLAETQYF. This rearrangement joins TRBV7-2 to TRBJ2-5; possibly TRBD2 for D (6 bases). V was shortened by 4 bases and J by 5 bases, with 11 bases between the two germline ends. This CDR3 has 13 residues. From germline, CDR1 is SGHTA and CDR2 FQGNSA.

The chain uses TRBV25-1 and TRBJ2-2, with 8 bases that match TRBD2. The CDR3 is made up of 16 amino acids. V lost 1 base and J lost 7; bases outside the gene matches: 8. CDR1 is MGHDK and CDR2 is SYGVNS in the germline V gene. The CDR3 spells CASSEFGGAYNGELFF. CDR3 in DNA: TGTGCCAGCAGTGAATTCGGGGGGGCCTATAACGGGGAGCTGTTTTTT.

The sample holds one count of this clone. This chain joins TRBV28 and TRBJ2-7; TRBD1 might be the D (6 bases). V was clipped by 10 bases and J by 0 bases, with 19 bases between them. The CDR3 extends over 15 amino acids. CDR1 is MDHEN, CDR2 SYDVKM, per germline. The CDR3 protein is CATLPFPQGSYEQYV. CDR3 bases: TGTGCCACCCTCCCATTTCCACAGGGCTCCTACGAGCAGTACGTC.

This chain connects TRBV18 to TRBJ2-3, with unresolved D. The length of the CDR3 is 15 residues. Deletions cut 2 bases from V and 0 bases from J, with 9 bases between. Germline CDR1 KGHSH, CDR2 LQKENI. The CDR3 coding sequence is TGTGCCAGCTCACCAGAAACATCGAGCACAGATACGCAGTATTTT. Its translation is CASSPETSSTDTQYF.

This clone was observed a single time. The J gene is TRBJ1-2, the V gene TRBV19; 8 nucleotides match TRBD1. This CDR3 is built from 13 residues. The J segment lost 4 bases and the V segment lost 7 bases, leaving 5 bases of the junction unmatched. CDR1 and CDR2 from the germline V gene are LNHDA and SQIVND (reference sequence). Here the CDR3 reads CASNDRGTYGYTF. The CDR3, as DNA: TGTGCCAGTAACGACAGGGGTACCTATGGCTACACCTTC.

The V gene is TRBV6-6, the J gene TRBJ2-5; a possible D gene is TRBD2 (5 bases). V was cut by 6 bases and J by 1 base, with 18 bases left in between. Germline V CDR1 and CDR2: MNHNY, SVGAGI (reference sequence). The CDR3 is made up of 16 amino acids. The CDR3 loop reads CASRDQTARGQETQYF. The CDR3 DNA follows: TGTGCCAGCAGAGACCAAACGGCACGGGGCCAAGAGACCCAGTACTTC.

The CDR3 nucleotides are TGCAGCGCCGGGGCCACAGGGTACTGGGGCACTGAAGCTTTCTTT. Translating it yields CSAGATGYWGTEAFF. The chain joins TRBV29-1 to TRBJ1-1; the D gene is possibly TRBD1 (6 bases). The V gene lost 7 bases and the J gene lost 4 bases, with 22 bases spanning the gap. The CDR3 totals 15 residues. CDR1 is SQVTM and CDR2 is ANQGSEA in the germline V gene.